The 23 T cell receptor beta chains below all came from one sample that was sequenced in a study of blood T cells in healthy people across ages. Combining a sample-barcoded 5' primer with a J-beta primer mix, a second PCR ran for roughly 7 to 11 cycles. TCRdb called the 5' RACE reads again in MiXCR, with one record for every CDR3 protein. The sample has about 800,000 distinct CDR3 sequences, around 25% seen once. The same specimen was also included in a second study, on T cells of mothers and their children.

Sequencing was done on a sample of blood. These receptors all come from a boy between 5 and 17 years old in good health.

This clonotype appeared a few times. The chain employs TRBV28 and TRBJ2-7, with TRBD1 matching over 8 bases. The V and J ends lost 5 bases and 6 bases, in that order; junction bases with no gene match: 15. CDR3 size: 16 residues. Per germline, CDR1 MDHEN and CDR2 SYDVKM. The CDR3 sequence is CASSHEAWTGTSEQYF. In DNA, the CDR3 is TGTGCCAGCAGTCACGAGGCCTGGACAGGGACCTCCGAGCAGTACTTC.

This clonotype was seen only a few times. The chain is built from TRBV28 and TRBJ1-3; possible D gene TRBD1, 5 bases. This CDR3 comprises 15 residues. V gave up 6 bases and J gave up 0 bases, with 12 bases separating them. Germline V gene sequence: CDR1 MDHEN, CDR2 SYDVKM. The CDR3 spells CASRSRGNSGNTIYF. CDR3 bases: TGTGCCAGCAGGAGTCGGGGGAACTCTGGAAACACCATATATTTT.

This rearrangement joins TRBV9 to TRBJ1-5; D is unclear. Germline values: CDR1 SGDLS, CDR2 YYNGEE. Trimming shortened V by 9 bases and J by 11 bases, and 15 bases separated the two germline ends. The CDR3 covers 11 residues. The CDR3 spells CATPPRQSQHF. The CDR3 DNA follows: TGTGCCACCCCACCGAGACAATCCCAGCATTTT.

The rearrangement uses TRBV10-3 and TRBJ2-1, with D perhaps matching TRBD1 or TRBD2 (6 bases each). This CDR3 is built from 17 residues. The V end was cut by 2 bases, the J end by 2 bases, with 16 bases between. The germline gives CDR1 ENHRY, CDR2 SYGVKD. Written as DNA, the CDR3 is TGTGCCATCAGTGAGCCCCCAGGGGACTTAGCCTACAATGAGCAGTTCTTC. It yields the protein CAISEPPGDLAYNEQFF.

This clonotype was counted only a few times. The chain has TRBV20-1 and TRBJ2-5, with a tentative D call TRBD2 (7 bases). There are 14 residues in the CDR3. Germline V gene sequence: CDR1 DFQATT, CDR2 SNEGSKA (reference sequence). V was shortened by 6 bases and J by 1 base, with 15 bases between the two germline ends. The CDR3 bases are TGCAGTGCCAGGAGGGGGGGGCCCCAAGAGACCCAGTACTTC. It translates to CSARRGGPQETQYF.

The chain recombines TRBV28 with TRBJ2-5, with D tentatively TRBD1 (5 bases). This CDR3 contains 14 residues. V gave up 3 bases and J gave up 4 bases, with 12 bases separating them. Germline V gene sequence: CDR1 MDHEN, CDR2 SYDVKM. CDR3 coding DNA: TGTGCCAGCAGTTTGGGCAGGGCTGGAGAGACCCAGTACTTC. Its translation: CASSLGRAGETQYF.

This clonotype was counted only a few times. The chain has TRBV7-9 and TRBJ1-2; perhaps TRBD1 as D (6 bases). Trimming shortened V by 5 bases and J by 4 bases, and 14 bases separated the two germline ends. Germline CDR1 reads SEHNR; CDR2 reads FQNEAQ (reference sequence). The CDR3 consists of 14 residues. CDR3 protein: CASSDTDRIYGYTF. The DNA of the CDR3 is TGTGCCAGCAGCGATACCGACAGGATCTATGGCTACACCTTC.

The rearrangement joins TRBV20-1 to TRBJ2-3; the match to TRBD2 covers 7 bases. The germline gives CDR1 DFQATT, CDR2 SNEGSKA (reference sequence). J was trimmed by 5 bases and V by 1 base; bases with no gene match: 15. This CDR3 contains 17 residues. CDR3 loop: CSARGVRGSGWGDTQYF. The CDR3, as DNA: TGCAGTGCTAGAGGGGTTCGAGGTAGCGGGTGGGGAGATACGCAGTATTTT.

This clonotype was observed at least ten times. The junction shows a germline mismatch at one end, possibly a read error. V and J are TRBV5-1 and TRBJ1-4, with 9 bases identical to TRBD1. The germline gives CDR1 SGHRS, CDR2 YFSETQ. The CDR3 has 14 residues. CDR3 residues: CASSFGTGNEKLFF. CDR3 nucleotides: TGCGCCAGCAGCTTCGGGACAGGGAATGAGAAACTGTTTTTT. Full variable domain (outside the CDR3, taken from reference TRBV5-1 and TRBJ1-4): KAGVTQTPRYLIKTRGQQVTLSCSPISGHRSVSWYQQTPGQGLQFLFEYFSETQRNKGNFPGRFSGRQFSNSRSEMNVSTLELGDSALYLCASSFGTGNEKLFFGSGTQLSVL.

This clonotype has a handful of counts. The V and J genes are TRBV4-1 and TRBJ1-4, with no clear D. Trimming cost V 4 bases and J 8 bases, with 17 bases left between them. The CDR3 is made up of 15 amino acids. The germline CDR1 and CDR2 sequences are MGHRA and YSYEKL. The CDR3 nucleotides read TGCGCCAGCAGCCCTCCATGGGGTGGAGCAGAAAAACTGTTTTTT. Translating it yields CASSPPWGGAEKLFF.

This clonotype has a handful of counts. This chain uses TRBV6-6 with TRBJ1-2; D not certain. From germline, CDR1 is MNHNY and CDR2 SVGAGI (reference sequence). V shed 4 bases and J shed 1 base, with 16 bases lying between them. The CDR3 has 16 residues. As DNA, the CDR3 is TGTGCCAGCAGTTCCCCGGATCGCCCCGTTAACTATGGCTACACCTTC. This gives the protein CASSSPDRPVNYGYTF.

In its sample, this clonotype was seen a few times. The V call is TRBV5-8, the J call TRBJ2-1; 9 nucleotides match TRBD2. J was trimmed by 2 bases and V by 0 bases; bases with no gene match: 12. CDR1 and CDR2 from the germline V gene are SGHTS and YDEGEE. The CDR3 sequence is 19 residues long. The CDR3 protein is CASSLEVGGGRAPYNEQFF. Written as DNA, the CDR3 is TGTGCCAGCAGCTTGGAAGTGGGGGGCGGGAGGGCCCCCTACAATGAGCAGTTCTTC.

The V call is TRBV3-1, the J call TRBJ2-7, with TRBD1 identical over 7 bases. Germline assignment: CDR1 LGHDT and CDR2 YNNKEL (reference sequence). The CDR3 runs to 14 residues. Germline trimming cut 3 bases from V and 2 bases from J; bases unmatched to any gene: 4. CDR3 protein: CASSHWDRAYEQYF. The CDR3 bases are TGTGCCAGCAGCCACTGGGACAGAGCCTACGAGCAGTACTTC.

The V gene is TRBV19, the J gene TRBJ1-1, with 9 bases aligning to TRBD1. With V trimmed by 6 bases and J by 2 bases, 4 bases remained unmatched. The germline V gene encodes CDR1 LNHDA and CDR2 SQIVND (reference sequence). The CDR3 is 14 residues long. The CDR3 DNA reads as TGTGCCAGTAGATTACAGGGGGCAAACACTGAAGCTTTCTTT. Amino acids: CASRLQGANTEAFF.

A few counts support this clonotype. V and J are TRBV28 and TRBJ1-5, with D possibly TRBD1 on 5 matching bases. The germline CDR1 and CDR2 sequences are MDHEN and SYDVKM. The CDR3 runs 14 residues. V gave up 6 bases and J gave up 3 bases, with 12 bases separating them. The CDR3 nucleotides are TGTGCCAGCAGATCGGGACGGCTCAATCAGCCCCAGCATTTT. This translates into CASRSGRLNQPQHF. The full variable domain, completed using reference TRBV28 and TRBJ1-5, is DVKVTQSSRYLVKRTGEKVFLECVQDMDHENMFWYRQDPGLGLRLIYFSYDVKMKEKGDIPEGYSVSREKKERFSLILESASTNQTSMYLCASRSGRLNQPQHFGDGTRLSIL.

The rearrangement joins TRBV2 to TRBJ2-1; 7 bases are a match to TRBD2. The CDR3 consists of 16 residues. Germline lookup yields CDR1 SNHLY and CDR2 FYNNEI. The V segment lost 6 bases and the J segment 3 bases; nucleotides outside the gene matches: 11. The CDR3 DNA reads TGTGCCAGCAGGCCCGGAGCGGGACTTATCTACAATGAGCAGTTCTTC. This sequence encodes CASRPGAGLIYNEQFF.

The sample holds a few counts of this clonotype. V and J are TRBV14 and TRBJ2-3; a possible D gene is TRBD1 (6 bases). CDR1 SGHDN and CDR2 FVKESK come from the germline V gene. The CDR3 covers 15 residues. Deletions cut 2 bases from V and 0 bases from J, with 9 bases between. CDR3 sequence (DNA): TGTGCCAGCAGCCAATCGACAGGAAGCACAGATACGCAGTATTTT. This sequence encodes CASSQSTGSTDTQYF.

CDR3 protein: CSARERAGYEQYF. In DNA form, the CDR3 reads TGCAGTGCTAGAGAAAGGGCAGGGTACGAGCAGTACTTC. The J gene is TRBJ2-7, the V gene TRBV20-1; maybe TRBD1 (5 bases). V was clipped by 0 bases and J by 4 bases, with 10 bases between them. Germline V lookup: CDR1 DFQATT, CDR2 SNEGSKA (reference sequence). The CDR3 has 13 amino acids.

This chain connects TRBV6-5 to TRBJ2-3; TRBD1 agrees at 12 bases. The trim removed 4 bases at V and 6 bases at J, leaving 5 bases unmatched. This CDR3 has 15 amino acids. Germline CDR1 reads MNHEY; CDR2 reads SVGAGI. The CDR3 sequence: CASSSGTGGSDTQYF. In nucleotides, the CDR3 is TGTGCCAGCAGTTCCGGGACAGGGGGCTCGGATACGCAGTATTTT.

This clonotype was seen more than once but under ten times. The gene calls are TRBV7-2 and TRBJ2-5; 7 bases line up with TRBD1. Germline assignment: CDR1 SGHTA and CDR2 FQGNSA. J lost 0 bases, V lost 5 bases, and 3 bases had no gene match. This CDR3 has 14 residues. This CDR3 is CASSRDSYQETQYF. CDR3 sequence (DNA): TGTGCCAGCAGCCGGGACAGCTACCAAGAGACCCAGTACTTC.

The gene calls are TRBV28 and TRBJ2-3; no clear D. Germline-derived CDR1 and CDR2 are MDHEN and SYDVKM. Between the trimmed V and J ends, which lost 4 bases and 4 bases, there was a span of 15 bases. The CDR3 consists of 15 residues. The CDR3 DNA is TGTGCCAGCAGTTCACCTCCGGGCGGCCCAGATACGCAGTATTTT. Protein product: CASSSPPGGPDTQYF.

This chain joins TRBV7-8 and TRBJ1-5; weak D call: TRBD1 (5 bases). CDR3 length: 15 amino acids. Trimming left V 5 bases short and J 1 base short, with 12 bases between. In germline, CDR1 is SGHVS, CDR2 FQNEAQ. In DNA form, the CDR3 reads TGTGCCAGCAGCCCCACAAGGGGAAGCAATCAGCCCCAGCATTTT. Translation gives CASSPTRGSNQPQHF. The full variable domain, its missing parts supplied by reference TRBV7-8 and TRBJ1-5, is GAGVSQSPRYKVAKRGQDVALRCDPISGHVSLFWYQQALGQGPEFLTYFQNEAQLDKSGLPSDRFFAERPEGSVSTLKIQRTQQEDSAVYLCASSPTRGSNQPQHFGDGTRLSIL.

To note about this clonotype: This could be a read error, since a much larger clone is one nucleotide away. V and J are TRBV6-4 and TRBJ2-2, with 10 bases identical to TRBD1. There are 15 residues in the CDR3. Trimming took 6 bases from V and 4 from J; bases not matched to a gene: 5. CDR1 is MRHNA and CDR2 is SNTAGT in the germline V gene. This chain's CDR3 is CASSARTGGTGELFF. The CDR3, as DNA: TGTGCCAGCAGCGCCAGGACAGGGGGCACCGGGGAGCTGTTTTTT.